These T cell receptor beta chains were read from a single sample in a study of vaccination and CD4 T cells after COVID-19. TCRdb itself ran the PCR reads through MiXCR, one entry per CDR3 protein. The sample shows 11,000 or so distinct CDR3 sequences, roughly 44% of them seen only once. No antigen is known for these receptors. The sample comprised CD4+ T cells from blood, cultured in vitro. The receptor set was obtained from a human donor who had recovered from COVID-19. Both conserved end residues are part of each CDR3. A D gene is named only where the DNA matches it firmly. Expanded clones get a size class; other rows say once, few or many, or leave the size out.

CDR3aa: CAISGTGYGYTF
CDR3nt: TGTGCCATCAGTGGCACAGGGTATGGCTACACCTTC
j_gene: TRBJ1-2
abundance: .
d_gene: .
v_gene: TRBV10-3

CDR3aa: CASSLLGFWGYTF
CDR3nt: TGTGCCAGCAGTTTATTAGGGTTCTGGGGCTACACCTTC
j_gene: TRBJ1-2
abundance: .
d_gene: .
v_gene: TRBV12-3/TRBV12-4

CDR3aa: CSVEGTAGWNTEAFF
CDR3nt: TGCAGCGTTGAAGGTACGGCGGGGTGGAACACTGAAGCTTTCTTT
j_gene: TRBJ1-1
abundance: .
d_gene: .
v_gene: TRBV29-1

CDR3aa: CASSRTGGRETQYF
CDR3nt: TGTGCCAGCTCACGTACAGGGGGCCGGGAGACCCAGTACTTC
j_gene: TRBJ2-5
abundance: .
d_gene: TRBD1
v_gene: TRBV18

CDR3aa: CASSRGQTYYGYTF
CDR3nt: TGTGCCAGCTCACGTGGACAGACTTACTATGGCTACACCTTC
j_gene: TRBJ1-2
abundance: .
d_gene: .
v_gene: TRBV18

CDR3aa: CASSLEGTMPNYGYTF
CDR3nt: TGTGCCAGCAGCTTAGAAGGTACTATGCCCAACTATGGCTACACCTTC
j_gene: TRBJ1-2
abundance: few
d_gene: .
v_gene: TRBV11-2

CDR3aa: CASSRPGQGVDQPQHF
CDR3nt: TGTGCCAGCAGCCGGCCGGGACAGGGGGTCGATCAGCCCCAGCATTTT
j_gene: TRBJ1-5
abundance: few
d_gene: TRBD1
v_gene: TRBV6-2/TRBV6-3

CDR3aa: CSAREVQGYGYTF
CDR3nt: TGCAGTGCTAGAGAGGTACAGGGCTATGGCTACACCTTC
j_gene: TRBJ1-2
abundance: few
d_gene: .
v_gene: TRBV20-1

CDR3aa: CSARVPGGNTIYF
CDR3nt: TGCAGTGCCCGGGTCCCGGGTGGAAACACCATATATTTT
j_gene: TRBJ1-3
abundance: .
d_gene: .
v_gene: TRBV20-1

CDR3aa: CASSQGRGTRLTDTQYF
CDR3nt: TGTGCCAGCAGCCAGGGGCGGGGGACTAGACTTACAGATACGCAGTATTTT
j_gene: TRBJ2-3
abundance: .
d_gene: TRBD2
v_gene: TRBV11-2

CDR3aa: CATSRLGRSGYTF
CDR3nt: TGTGCCACCAGCAGGTTGGGGCGCTCGGGCTACACCTTC
j_gene: TRBJ1-2
abundance: few
d_gene: .
v_gene: TRBV15

CDR3aa: CASSEGWETEAFF
CDR3nt: TGTGCCAGCTCGGAGGGTTGGGAAACTGAAGCTTTCTTT
j_gene: TRBJ1-1
abundance: few
d_gene: .
v_gene: TRBV18

CDR3aa: CASSSGGQGFTTDTQYF
CDR3nt: TGCGCCAGCAGCTCCGGTGGACAGGGCTTTACCACAGATACGCAGTATTTT
j_gene: TRBJ2-3
abundance: .
d_gene: TRBD1
v_gene: TRBV5-1

CDR3aa: CSVDQHGWGGQETQYF
CDR3nt: TGCAGCGTTGACCAGCATGGGTGGGGGGGTCAAGAGACCCAGTACTTC
j_gene: TRBJ2-5
abundance: .
d_gene: TRBD2
v_gene: TRBV29-1

CDR3aa: CAWSVSFGEAFF
CDR3nt: TGTGCCTGGAGTGTCAGCTTCGGTGAAGCTTTCTTT
j_gene: TRBJ1-1
abundance: .
d_gene: .
v_gene: TRBV30

CDR3aa: CAAQGREEWNYGYTF
CDR3nt: TGTGCCGCTCAGGGACGGGAGGAGTGGAACTATGGCTACACCTTC
j_gene: TRBJ1-2
abundance: .
d_gene: .
v_gene: TRBV28

CDR3aa: CASSPRLGGSSNYGYTF
CDR3nt: TGTGCCAGCAGCCCCCGGTTGGGAGGTTCGTCTAACTATGGCTACACCTTC
j_gene: TRBJ1-2
abundance: .
d_gene: .
v_gene: TRBV7-8

CDR3aa: CASSLEGTGELFF
CDR3nt: TGCGCCAGCAGCTTGGAGGGGACCGGGGAGCTGTTTTTT
j_gene: TRBJ2-2
abundance: .
d_gene: .
v_gene: TRBV5-1

CDR3aa: CSARDQKRAAYNEQFF
CDR3nt: TGCAGTGCTAGAGATCAAAAGCGGGCTGCCTACAATGAGCAGTTCTTC
j_gene: TRBJ2-1
abundance: .
d_gene: .
v_gene: TRBV20-1

CDR3aa: CASSVGPGQTNSPLHF
CDR3nt: TGTGCCAGCAGCGTGGGCCCGGGACAGACTAATTCACCCCTCCACTTT
j_gene: TRBJ1-6
abundance: .
d_gene: TRBD1
v_gene: TRBV6-1

CDR3aa: CASKRESNQPQHF
CDR3nt: TGTGCCAGCAAGAGAGAAAGCAATCAGCCCCAGCATTTT
j_gene: TRBJ1-5
abundance: few
d_gene: .
v_gene: TRBV6-1

CDR3aa: CASRDRNQPQHF
CDR3nt: TGTGCCAGCCGGGACAGAAATCAGCCCCAGCATTTT
j_gene: TRBJ1-5
abundance: few
d_gene: TRBD1
v_gene: TRBV7-9

CDR3aa: CASSFRTPTDTQYF
CDR3nt: TGTGCCAGCAGCTTCCGGACACCCACAGATACGCAGTATTTT
j_gene: TRBJ2-3
abundance: .
d_gene: .
v_gene: TRBV3-1

CDR3aa: CAISGGKRDQPQHF
CDR3nt: TGTGCCATCAGTGGGGGGAAGCGGGATCAGCCCCAGCATTTT
j_gene: TRBJ1-5
abundance: .
d_gene: .
v_gene: TRBV6-1

CDR3aa: CASSFAGGRLGSPLHF
CDR3nt: TGTGCCAGCAGCTTCGCAGGGGGTCGTTTGGGTTCACCCCTCCACTTT
j_gene: TRBJ1-6
abundance: .
d_gene: TRBD1
v_gene: TRBV7-6

CDR3aa: CASSEASGQGRLWAEQYF
CDR3nt: TGTGCCAGCAGTGAAGCGAGCGGGCAGGGGCGTCTTTGGGCGGAGCAGTACTTC
j_gene: TRBJ2-7
abundance: .
d_gene: .
v_gene: TRBV6-1

CDR3aa: CASGPRWSGELFF
CDR3nt: TGTGCTAGTGGTCCCCGATGGTCCGGGGAGCTGTTTTTT
j_gene: TRBJ2-2
abundance: .
d_gene: .
v_gene: TRBV12-5